This T cell receptor beta chain was sequenced in a study of control samples from healthy donors and cancer patients. The CDR3 consists of 14 residues. From germline, CDR1 is MNHNY and CDR2 SVGAGI (reference sequence). Trimming removed 2 bases from V and 2 bases from J, with 8 bases in between. Sequencing was performed with immunoSEQ multiplex PCR; in TCRdb, only in-frame clones are kept and a portion is missing. Here the sample spans about 130,000 clones, under 95% being singletons. The material sequenced was blood. The sequence was collected from a man aged 18 to 30 in good health. This chain connects TRBV6-6 to TRBJ2-3; the D gene could be TRBD1 or TRBD2 (5 bases each). CDR3 amino acids: CASSYTGPTDTQYF. CDR3 in DNA: TGTGCCAGCAGTTACACGGGGCCCACAGATACGCAGTATTTT.